This entry lists 20 T cell receptor beta chains sequenced from one sample in a study of T cells in Graves' hyperthyroidism and ophthalmopathy (dated by TCRdb to about 2019). The library was obtained by multiplex PCR. For sequencing, an Illumina HiSeq 2000 was employed. The TCR beta CDR3 regions were amplified from the RNA transcripts. A first-round RT-PCR of the TCR CDR3 used the HTBI primer set with the Qiagen OneStep RT-PCR kit. In TCRdb, the public reads were trimmed at Q25 with fastp and aligned with MiXCR, with productive beta chains retained. Rows are combined by CDR3 protein, so each entry shows the most common genes and DNA. The sample includes around 700,000 distinct CDR3 sequences, with approximately 40% observed a single time. Roughly 30% of the sample belongs to the ten largest clones. Sequences were obtained from blood. These receptors all come from a woman aged 40 to 50 with Graves' hyperthyroidism.

Worth noting for this clonotype: This may be a read error, as it is one base from a much larger clone. As the CDR3 is not closed by the conserved phenylalanine or tryptophan, this likely results from a read error. The CDR3 DNA sequence: TGTGCCAGCAGGGAAAATACCGGGACGGAAGAGACCCAGTACCTC. Protein: CASRENTGTEETQYL. The rearrangement joins TRBV2 to TRBJ2-5, with D perhaps assigned TRBD1 or TRBD2 (5 bases each). This CDR3 region has 15 residues. Germline V gives CDR1 SNHLY, CDR2 FYNNEI. V was clipped by 6 bases and J by 3 bases, with 17 bases between them.

The chain combines TRBV5-1 with TRBJ2-5; a weak D match, TRBD2 (6 bases). The germline V gene has CDR1 SGHRS and CDR2 YFSETQ. There are 16 residues in the CDR3. V gave up 1 base and J gave up 0 bases, with 13 bases separating them. The CDR3 DNA reads as TGCGCCAGCAGCTTGTCGGGGACTCCGAACCAAGAGACCCAGTACTTC. The encoded protein is CASSLSGTPNQETQYF. Variable domain in full (rest from reference TRBV5-1 and TRBJ2-5): KAGVTQTPRYLIKTRGQQVTLSCSPISGHRSVSWYQQTPGQGLQFLFEYFSETQRNKGNFPGRFSGRQFSNSRSEMNVSTLELGDSALYLCASSLSGTPNQETQYFGPGTRLLVL.

This clonotype was seen only a few times. This rearrangement joins TRBV9 to TRBJ2-7; 9 nucleotides match TRBD2. The CDR3 sequence is 15 residues long. V lost 0 bases and J lost 7; bases outside the gene matches: 8. Germline V lookup: CDR1 SGDLS, CDR2 YYNGEE. CDR3 residues: CASSVGIAGETEQYF. The CDR3 DNA sequence: TGTGCCAGCAGCGTAGGGATAGCGGGGGAGACAGAGCAGTACTTC. The variable domain in full, completed from reference TRBV9 and TRBJ2-7, reads DSGVTQTPKHLITATGQRVTLRCSPRSGDLSVYWYQQSLDQGLQFLIQYYNGEERAKGNILERFSAQQFPDLHSELNLSSLELGDSALYFCASSVGIAGETEQYFGPGTRLTVT.

This clonotype was counted at least ten times. The J gene is TRBJ2-6, the V gene TRBV7-9, with TRBD2 identical over 8 bases. CDR1 and CDR2 from the germline V gene are SEHNR and FQNEAQ (reference sequence). J was trimmed by 0 bases and V by 6 bases; bases with no gene match: 4. The length of the CDR3 is 16 residues. The CDR3 is CASRREGSSGANVLTF. CDR3 sequence (DNA): TGTGCCAGCAGACGGGAGGGGAGCTCTGGGGCCAACGTCCTGACTTTC. Filled out from reference TRBV7-9 and TRBJ2-6, the complete variable domain reads DTGVSQNPRHKITKRGQNVTFRCDPISEHNRLYWYRQTLGQGPEFLTYFQNEAQLEKSRLLSDRFSAERPKGSFSTLEIQRTEQGDSAMYLCASRREGSSGANVLTFGAGSRLTVL.

This clonotype was seen repeatedly, ten times or more. The DNA of the CDR3 is TGCAGTGGGGAGGCCCTCCGTAGGATCGAGCAGTACTTC. The encoded protein is CSGEALRRIEQYF. The chain employs TRBV20-1 and TRBJ2-7; weak D call: TRBD2 (6 bases). V was shortened by 7 bases and J by 6 bases, with 19 bases between the two germline ends. From germline, CDR1 is DFQATT and CDR2 SNEGSKA (reference sequence). The CDR3 is 13 residues long.

This clonotype has only a few counts. This chain joins TRBV7-9 and TRBJ2-7, with D hard to call. CDR1 SEHNR and CDR2 FQNEAQ come from the germline V gene (reference sequence). CDR3 size: 16 residues. V was clipped by 5 bases and J by 2 bases, with 19 bases between them. The CDR3 region has the DNA TGTGCCAGCAGCAGCTTGGATTCTACCGGTCCCTACGAGCAGTACTTC. Translation gives CASSSLDSTGPYEQYF.

For this clonotype: Relative to the germline gene, one junction end is altered; a read error may explain this. V gene TRBV4-2 combines with J gene TRBJ1-1; the match to TRBD1 covers 7 bases. This CDR3 spans 15 amino acids. CDR1 and CDR2 from the germline V gene are LGHNA and YNFKEQ. CDR3 bases: TGTGCCAGCAGCCACCGGGACAGATTTGACACTGAAACTTTCTTT. This sequence encodes CASSHRDRFDTETFF.

With respect to this clonotype: A clone one base away is much larger, so this may be a read error. The chain carries TRBV12-3 or TRBV12-4 and TRBJ1-1; no clear D. There are 14 residues in the CDR3. CDR3 DNA sequence: TGTGCCAACAGTGAGCCGGTTGGGAACACTGAAGCTTTCTTT. Its protein is CANSEPVGNTEAFF.

This clonotype was picked up many times. The J gene is TRBJ1-6, the V gene TRBV15; D remains ambiguous. Germline V gene data show CDR1 as LNHNV and CDR2 as YYDKDF (reference sequence). V was clipped by 3 bases and J by 10 bases, with 13 bases between them. The CDR3 is made up of 14 amino acids. CDR3 in amino acids: CATSRGSDGSPLHF. The CDR3 nucleotides are TGTGCCACCAGCAGGGGTAGCGACGGGTCACCCCTCCACTTT.

Concerning this clonotype: Being one base from a much bigger clone, this may be a read error. The rearrangement uses TRBV20-1 and TRBJ2-7, with D perhaps TRBD1 or TRBD2 (5 bases each). CDR3 length: 12 amino acids. The V gene's germline CDR1 is DFQATT and CDR2 SNEGSKA (reference sequence). Trimming took 3 bases from V and 9 from J, leaving 15 bases between them. CDR3 region: CSARRGYGAQYF. The CDR3, as DNA: TGCAGTGCTAGGCGCGGCTACGGGGCGCAGTACTTC.

This clonotype showed up just a few times. The chain carries TRBV7-6 and TRBJ2-7; D is ambiguous. This CDR3 contains 13 residues. The V end was cut by 3 bases, the J end by 3 bases, with 9 bases between. Germline assignment: CDR1 SGHVS and CDR2 FNYEAQ. The CDR3 here is CASSFGAGYEQYF. The CDR3 DNA sequence: TGTGCCAGCAGCTTTGGCGCAGGCTACGAGCAGTACTTC.

This clonotype was detected only a few times. J is TRBJ2-7 and V is TRBV7-2, with 9 positions matching TRBD1. CDR3 length: 15 amino acids. Trimming cost V 2 bases and J 2 bases; bases outside gene matches: 4. The germline CDR1 and CDR2 sequences are SGHTA and FQGNSA. CDR3 DNA sequence: TGTGCCAGCAGCTTACGACAGGGGGAAACCTACGAGCAGTACTTC. It yields the protein CASSLRQGETYEQYF.

J is TRBJ1-5 and V is TRBV7-2; D might be TRBD1 (5 bases). The end of the DNA aligns better with TRBJ2-3, so the J call may be wrong. Germline V gene data show CDR1 as SGHTA and CDR2 as FQGNSA. The CDR3 has 16 amino acids. The CDR3 sequence: CASSLGQGLSTDTQYF. CDR3 nucleotide sequence: TGTGCCAGCAGCTTGGGGCAGGGTCTAAGCACAGATACGCAGTATTTT.

This clonotype appeared a single time. The genes are TRBV24-1 and TRBJ1-1, with D possibly matching TRBD1 (5 bases). CDR3 length equals 15 residues. V lost 4 bases, J lost 5 bases, and 16 bases lay in between. Germline loops: CDR1 KGHDR, CDR2 SFDVKD. CDR3 DNA: TGTGCCACCAGTGACCCTGGCCAGGGTAGTACTGAAGCTTTCTTT. Its translation is CATSDPGQGSTEAFF.

The chain carries TRBV20-1 and TRBJ2-7; perhaps TRBD1 as D (6 bases). CDR1 DFQATT and CDR2 SNEGSKA come from the germline V gene (reference sequence). The CDR3 runs to 14 residues. V lost 6 bases, J lost 6 bases, and 21 bases lay in between. CDR3 amino acids: CSANPRDIRGEQYF. The CDR3 DNA reads TGCAGTGCCAACCCCCGGGACATAAGAGGCGAGCAGTACTTC.

J is TRBJ2-7 and V is TRBV7-2; perhaps D is TRBD1 or TRBD2 (5 bases each). Germline CDR1 SGHTA, CDR2 FQGNSA. V was trimmed by 5 bases and J by 3 bases, leaving 17 bases between them. The CDR3 has 15 residues. CDR3 bases: TGTGCCAGCAGCCCCCACCTGGTGGGGGACTACGAGCAGTACTTC. Translated, it gives CASSPHLVGDYEQYF.

This clonotype came up many times. J is TRBJ1-1 and V is TRBV11-3; D possibly corresponds to TRBD1 (5 bases). The CDR3 contains 14 residues. Trimming stripped 7 bases from V and 5 bases from J, with 17 bases between. Per germline, CDR1 SGHNT and CDR2 YENEEA. CDR3 DNA: TGTGCCAGCAACGCGGCGGGGGGAGGGACTGAAGCTTTCTTT. This codes for CASNAAGGGTEAFF.

Many counts were recorded for this clonotype. One junction end does not reproduce the germline sequence, and a read error may be involved. The chain has TRBV10-2 and TRBJ1-2; perhaps TRBD1 as D (5 bases). Germline CDR1 is WSHSY and CDR2 is SAAADI. The CDR3 is made up of 14 amino acids. The CDR3 DNA reads TGCGCCAGCAGCGAGTGGGGGTCTAACTATGGCTACACCTTC. Residues: CASSEWGSNYGYTF.

This clonotype has at least ten counts. The genes are TRBV7-3 and TRBJ2-2; TRBD1 aligns across 8 bases. The CDR3 is 14 residues long. CDR1 is SGHTA and CDR2 is FQGTGA in the germline V gene. The V gene end was trimmed by 5 bases and the J gene end by 3 bases; junction bases not matched to a gene: 2. The CDR3: CASSHRGYTGELFF. The CDR3 nucleotides read TGTGCCAGCAGCCACAGGGGGTACACCGGGGAGCTGTTTTTT.

Regarding this clonotype: At one of its ends the junction is not consistent with the germline gene, which may arise from a read error. This sequence joins TRBV5-4 and TRBJ2-5; 12 nucleotides match TRBD1. CDR1 is SGHNT, CDR2 YYREEE, per germline (reference sequence). CDR3 size: 15 residues. CDR3 in DNA: TGCGCCAGCAGCCAATCCGGGACAGGGGGCGGGACCCAGTACTTC. As protein: CASSQSGTGGGTQYF.